This T cell receptor (beta chain) was captured by sequencing in a study of T-cell reconstitution after alpha-beta-depleted transplantation in children. Study-level results: Where alpha-beta T cells came from about two months after transplant was reportedly several hundred expanded graft clones. From newly produced T cells came most of the T-cell counts and diversity one year after transplant. High day-60 TCRbeta diversity in some patients came from surviving recipient T cells and thymic progenitors.

Germline-derived CDR1 and CDR2 are LGHDT and YNNKEL (reference sequence). V shed 6 bases and J 1 base; nucleotides not matched to a gene: 10. The CDR3 has 17 residues. Researchers prepared the TCRbeta library using unique molecular identifiers, the study reports. Each CDR3 protein gets one entry after TCRdb re-called the PCR reads with MiXCR. The sample carries about 210,000 distinct CDR3 sequences, roughly 15% recorded once. In regard to this clonotype: The antigen is not known.

This material consisted of PBMCs, mostly from graft donor cells, taken 360 days after TCRalphabeta/CD19-depleted stem cell transplant. The clonotype was recovered from a male patient aged 2 to 10 who had a stem cell transplant for acute lymphoblastic leukemia, so the T cells may come from the graft donor. The rearrangement uses TRBV3-1 and TRBJ2-7, with 12 positions matching TRBD2. The CDR3 loop is CASSRRLAGDSSYEQYF. The CDR3 DNA follows: TGTGCCAGCAGTCGTCGACTAGCGGGAGATAGTTCCTACGAGCAGTACTTC.